Below, 32 T cell receptor beta chains from the same sample are listed, as sequenced in a study of somatic mutations in cytotoxic T cells in rheumatoid arthritis. Here immunoSEQ multiplex PCR was the method, and the copy in TCRdb shows in-frame clones only, minus some. Among under 20,000 clones listed, 85% were seen once. The sample was CD8+ T cells sorted from blood. The receptors shown here come from a middle-aged woman with rheumatoid arthritis.

V gene TRBV5-1 combines with J gene TRBJ2-7, with D uncertain. Germline V lookup: CDR1 SGHRS, CDR2 YFSETQ. V lost 0 bases and J 2 bases, leaving 12 bases between the germline ends. The CDR3 runs to 15 residues. The CDR3 DNA reads as TGCGCCAGCAGCTTGGGTGACATAGAAACCTACGAGCAGTACTTC. Its translation is CASSLGDIETYEQYF.

CDR3 in amino acids: CASSPGANTEAFF. The CDR3 nucleotides read TGCGCCAGCAGCCCAGGGGCGAACACTGAAGCTTTCTTT. The V call is TRBV4-1, the J call TRBJ1-1; perhaps TRBD1 as D (6 bases). The CDR3 loop spans 13 amino acids. Germline V gene data show CDR1 as MGHRA and CDR2 as YSYEKL. Trimming shortened V by 4 bases and J by 1 base, and 7 bases separated the two germline ends.

As DNA, the CDR3 is TGTGCCAGCGAAACGCAGGGGGAGTCAGATACGCAGTATTTT. It translates to CASETQGESDTQYF. The V gene is TRBV28, the J gene TRBJ2-3, with TRBD1 identical over 7 bases. Germline trimming cut 8 bases from V and 4 bases from J; bases unmatched to any gene: 9. This CDR3 is 14 amino acids long. CDR1 is MDHEN, CDR2 SYDVKM, per germline.

V usage is TRBV25-1 and J usage is TRBJ1-5; no clear D gene. Germline-derived CDR1 and CDR2 are MGHDK and SYGVNS. The V and J ends lost 8 bases and 7 bases respectively, with 15 bases between them. The CDR3 has 13 amino acids. In DNA form, the CDR3 reads TGTGCCAGCGACGAGGGTTCGGGGCAGCCCCAGCATTTT. The encoded protein is CASDEGSGQPQHF. The full variable domain, rest sourced from reference TRBV25-1 and TRBJ1-5, is EADIYQTPRYLVIGTGKKITLECSQTMGHDKMYWYQQDPGMELHLIHYSYGVNSTEKGDLSSESTVSRIRTEHFPLTLESARPSHTSQYLCASDEGSGQPQHFGDGTRLSIL.

V usage is TRBV9 and J usage is TRBJ2-1; D is possibly TRBD2 (7 bases). The CDR3 runs to 16 residues. The V gene lost 5 bases and the J gene lost 0 bases, with 15 bases spanning the gap. Germline V CDR1 and CDR2: SGDLS, YYNGEE. The CDR3 DNA follows: TGTGCCAGCAGAGGAGGCGGGGGCGGCTCCTACAATGAGCAGTTCTTC. Encoded protein: CASRGGGGGSYNEQFF. Complete variable domain (other parts from reference TRBV9 and TRBJ2-1): DSGVTQTPKHLITATGQRVTLRCSPRSGDLSVYWYQQSLDQGLQFLIQYYNGEERAKGNILERFSAQQFPDLHSELNLSSLELGDSALYFCASRGGGGGSYNEQFFGPGTRLTVL.

V is TRBV2 and J is TRBJ1-1; D gene ambiguous. In germline, CDR1 is SNHLY, CDR2 FYNNEI. Trimming cost V 7 bases and J 1 base, with 7 bases left between them. The CDR3 spans 12 residues. CDR3 residues: CASTSGNTEAFF. In nucleotides, the CDR3 is TGTGCCAGCACATCGGGGAACACTGAAGCTTTCTTT.

The chain uses TRBV4-1 and TRBJ2-7; the match to TRBD1 covers 7 bases. J gave up 4 bases and V 0 bases, and 12 bases lay outside the gene matches. The CDR3 runs to 17 residues. The germline V gene encodes CDR1 MGHRA and CDR2 YSYEKL. CDR3 sequence reads: CASSQDPLTGTAYEQYF. The CDR3 DNA reads TGCGCCAGCAGCCAAGATCCCCTTACGGGGACAGCATACGAGCAGTACTTC.

The gene calls are TRBV6-5 and TRBJ2-2; perhaps TRBD2 as D (5 bases). Trimming shortened V by 3 bases and J by 4 bases, and 12 bases separated the two germline ends. The CDR3 totals 15 residues. Germline assignment: CDR1 MNHEY and CDR2 SVGAGI. The CDR3 reads CASSYGLEATGELFF. CDR3 nucleotides: TGTGCCAGCAGTTATGGACTGGAGGCCACCGGGGAGCTGTTTTTT.

This sequence joins TRBV5-8 and TRBJ1-5; 8 bases map to TRBD1. Germline lookup yields CDR1 SGHTS and CDR2 YDEGEE. This CDR3 has 13 amino acids. Germline trimming cut 3 bases from V and 8 bases from J; bases unmatched to any gene: 4. CDR3 amino acids: CASSSRGLEPQHF. The CDR3 region has the DNA TGTGCCAGCAGCTCCAGGGGGCTTGAGCCCCAGCATTTT.

This chain joins TRBV7-2 and TRBJ2-7; 7 bases map to TRBD1. CDR1 and CDR2 from the germline V gene are SGHTA and FQGNSA. The V segment lost 1 base and the J segment 2 bases; nucleotides outside the gene matches: 8. The CDR3 spans 16 residues. This CDR3 reads CASSLGGGTVPYEQYF. Written as DNA, the CDR3 is TGTGCCAGCAGCTTAGGGGGTGGGACAGTCCCCTACGAGCAGTACTTC.

The chain employs TRBV19 and TRBJ1-2; the D gene is possibly TRBD1 (5 bases). This CDR3 has 14 amino acids. V lost 3 bases, J lost 6 bases, and 14 bases lay in between. Germline V gives CDR1 LNHDA, CDR2 SQIVND (reference sequence). CDR3 nucleotide sequence: TGTGCCAGTAGTATTTACGTCCAGGGCGATGGCTACACCTTC. Translating it yields CASSIYVQGDGYTF.

The chain couples TRBV27 to TRBJ2-7; perhaps TRBD1 as D (6 bases). The CDR3 runs to 12 residues. Germline V gene lookup returns CDR1 MNHEY and CDR2 SMNVEV (reference sequence). Between the trimmed V and J ends, which lost 4 bases and 7 bases, there was a span of 11 bases. DNA for the CDR3: TGTGCCAGCAGTTCAGGGGTTATGGAGCAGTACTTC. Its protein product is CASSSGVMEQYF.

V is TRBV2 and J is TRBJ1-1; no reliable D call. Per the germline V gene, CDR1 is SNHLY and CDR2 is FYNNEI. The CDR3 totals 12 residues. V was cut by 6 bases and J by 2 bases, with 7 bases left in between. CDR3 amino acids: CASRASNTEAFF. The CDR3 DNA reads as TGTGCCAGCAGGGCCTCTAACACTGAAGCTTTCTTT.

The rearrangement links TRBV2 to TRBJ2-2, with D possibly matching TRBD1 (6 bases). The V gene lost 4 bases and the J gene lost 5 bases, with 11 bases spanning the gap. The CDR3 sequence is 14 residues long. The germline gives CDR1 SNHLY, CDR2 FYNNEI. CDR3 loop: CASSAPGATGELFF. As DNA, the CDR3 is TGTGCCAGCAGTGCCCCAGGGGCAACCGGGGAGCTGTTTTTT.

The chain uses TRBV7-9 and TRBJ2-5; tentatively, D is TRBD2 (6 bases). This CDR3 is built from 12 residues. Germline CDR1 is SEHNR and CDR2 is FQNEAQ (reference sequence). Trimming removed 6 bases at V and 2 bases at J, with 7 bases between. This CDR3 is CASRGGQETQYF. The CDR3 DNA is TGTGCCAGCAGGGGGGGACAAGAGACCCAGTACTTC.

The V call is TRBV6-1, the J call TRBJ2-7; 8 bases align to TRBD2. After removal of 5 bases from V and 1 base from J, the junction contained 7 bases not matched to a gene. CDR1 and CDR2 from the germline V gene are MNHNS and SASEGT. This CDR3 has 15 amino acids. The CDR3 sequence: CASSTRTSLSYEQYF. CDR3 coding DNA: TGTGCCAGCAGTACGCGGACTAGCCTTTCCTACGAGCAGTACTTC.

CDR3 loop: CASSLSYEQYF. For the CDR3, the DNA is TGTGCCAGCAGTCTAAGCTACGAGCAGTACTTC. V usage is TRBV7-8 and J usage is TRBJ2-7; no clear D. This CDR3 comprises 11 residues. Trimming removed 6 bases from V and 3 bases from J, with 6 bases in between. Germline-derived CDR1 and CDR2 are SGHVS and FQNEAQ.

The chain couples TRBV7-9 to TRBJ2-1, with 7 bases fitting TRBD2. V was pared by 5 bases and J by 2 bases, with 12 bases of the junction left unmatched. This CDR3 contains 17 residues. From germline, CDR1 is SEHNR and CDR2 FQNEAQ (reference sequence). CDR3 sequence reads: CASSPGDGGTAYNEQFF. The CDR3 bases are TGTGCCAGCAGCCCCGGGGACGGGGGGACCGCCTACAATGAGCAGTTCTTC.

The rearrangement uses TRBV4-2 and TRBJ2-1; TRBD1 might be the D (6 bases). The CDR3 sequence is 14 residues long. The V end lost 4 bases, the J end lost 8 bases, and 15 bases lay between the germline ends. From germline, CDR1 is LGHNA and CDR2 YNFKEQ. As DNA, the CDR3 is TGTGCCAGCAGCCTGCCAGGGGTTAGAGATGAGCAGTTCTTC. This encodes CASSLPGVRDEQFF.

The genes are TRBV5-6 and TRBJ2-1, with TRBD2 matching over 9 bases. V dropped 4 bases and J dropped 4; count of bases not matched to a gene: 15. The CDR3 extends over 18 amino acids. Germline CDR1 and CDR2: SGHDT and YYEEEE. CDR3 DNA sequence: TGTGCCAGCAGCCCGGGACTAGCCCCCTCCTTAACATACAATGAGCAGTTCTTC. It encodes CASSPGLAPSLTYNEQFF.

The V and J genes are TRBV5-5 and TRBJ1-1, with D possibly TRBD1 on 5 matching bases. Germline CDR1 reads SGHKS; CDR2 reads YYEKEE (reference sequence). The CDR3 covers 15 residues. Trimming stripped 4 bases from V and 7 bases from J, with 20 bases between. This CDR3 is CASSLEGVLGDEAFF. In nucleotides, the CDR3 is TGTGCCAGCAGCCTTGAAGGAGTGTTAGGGGATGAAGCTTTCTTT.

The chain carries TRBV7-7 and TRBJ2-5; 8 bases map to TRBD2. The CDR3 loop spans 17 amino acids. Trimming took 5 bases from V and 3 from J; bases not matched to a gene: 14. CDR1 is SSHAT and CDR2 is FNYEAQ in the germline V gene (reference sequence). The CDR3 loop reads CASSRLGLAGLKETQYF. Written as DNA, the CDR3 is TGTGCCAGCAGCCGCCTGGGGCTAGCGGGTCTTAAAGAGACCCAGTACTTC.

This chain joins TRBV30 and TRBJ2-3; 7 bases line up with TRBD1. Per germline, CDR1 GTSNPN and CDR2 SVGIG (reference sequence). There are 15 residues in the CDR3. V lost 0 bases and J lost 2; bases outside the gene matches: 5. CDR3 loop: CAWSVNRGHTDTQYF. The CDR3 DNA follows: TGTGCCTGGAGTGTAAACAGGGGACACACAGATACGCAGTATTTT.

This sequence joins TRBV7-7 and TRBJ2-5; the match to TRBD2 covers 8 bases. CDR1 and CDR2 from the germline V gene are SSHAT and FNYEAQ (reference sequence). V trimming: 2 bases; J trimming: 7 bases; junction bases outside the gene matches: 12. The length of the CDR3 is 16 residues. The CDR3 DNA follows: TGTGCCAGCAGCTTAATGGCGGGAGGCCCAAATGGGACCCAGTACTTC. This gives the protein CASSLMAGGPNGTQYF. Full variable domain (missing parts from reference TRBV7-7 and TRBJ2-5): GAGVSQSPRYKVTKRGQDVTLRCDPISSHATLYWYQQALGQGPEFLTYFNYEAQPDKSGLPSDRFSAERPEGSISTLTIQRTEQRDSAMYRCASSLMAGGPNGTQYFGPGTRLLVL.

This sequence joins TRBV10-3 and TRBJ2-1; 12 nucleotides align to TRBD2. Germline values: CDR1 ENHRY, CDR2 SYGVKD. CDR3 length: 16 amino acids. V was pared by 4 bases and J by 8 bases, with 9 bases of the junction left unmatched. As DNA, the CDR3 is TGTGCCATCAGTGGTGCTGGGACTAGCGGGCCGGATGAGCAGTTCTTC. Protein: CAISGAGTSGPDEQFF.

J is TRBJ2-1 and V is TRBV6-5; D possibly corresponds to TRBD2 (7 bases). CDR1 is MNHEY and CDR2 is SVGAGI in the germline V gene. The CDR3 loop spans 15 amino acids. V was clipped by 7 bases and J by 6 bases, with 19 bases between them. The CDR3 loop is CASTNWGRGANEQFF. DNA of the CDR3: TGTGCCAGCACCAACTGGGGCCGGGGGGCCAATGAGCAGTTCTTC.

The V gene is TRBV2, the J gene TRBJ2-5, with 9 bases matching TRBD2. CDR1 and CDR2 (germline): SNHLY, FYNNEI. The CDR3 consists of 17 residues. With V trimmed by 3 bases and J by 4 bases, 12 bases remained unmatched. CDR3 DNA: TGTGCCAGCAGTGATTCCCTTACGCGGGAGGGTGGAGAGACCCAGTACTTC. This gives the protein CASSDSLTREGGETQYF.

CDR3 DNA: TGTGCCAGCAGTCCGCGGACAGCAGATACGCAGTATTTT. It translates to CASSPRTADTQYF. The chain couples TRBV6-6 to TRBJ2-3; TRBD1 is a possible D gene (6 bases). The CDR3 runs to 13 residues. Germline CDR1 is MNHNY and CDR2 is SVGAGI (reference sequence). The V gene lost 5 bases and the J gene lost 4 bases, with 10 bases spanning the gap.

The table lists this clone with a count of one. The V call is TRBV18, the J call TRBJ2-5; 10 bases match TRBD2. CDR3 length: 15 amino acids. V shed 8 bases and J 5 bases; nucleotides not matched to a gene: 11. Germline V gene sequence: CDR1 KGHSH, CDR2 LQKENI. The CDR3 region is CASKSSGSSGETQYF. CDR3 nucleotides: TGTGCCAGCAAATCTAGCGGGAGCTCTGGGGAGACCCAGTACTTC.

V is TRBV9 and J is TRBJ2-7, with a weak D call TRBD2 (6 bases). V was pared by 4 bases and J by 3 bases, with 20 bases between. The length of the CDR3 is 16 residues. Germline-derived CDR1 and CDR2 are SGDLS and YYNGEE. CDR3 nucleotides: TGTGCCAGCAGCTCCTCACCGGGACTGGACCTCTACGAGCAGTACTTC. It codes for CASSSSPGLDLYEQYF.

The V call is TRBV11-2, the J call TRBJ2-7, with D unresolved. The CDR3 is 12 residues long. The V gene's germline CDR1 is SGHAT and CDR2 FQNNGV. The V and J ends lost 1 base and 3 bases respectively, with 4 bases between them. CDR3 protein: CASSLAGYEQYF. CDR3 DNA: TGTGCCAGCAGCTTAGCCGGCTACGAGCAGTACTTC.

The chain employs TRBV4-1 and TRBJ2-1, with D hard to call. The CDR3 spans 17 residues. Germline loops: CDR1 MGHRA, CDR2 YSYEKL. With 1 base removed from V and 0 bases from J, the gap between germline ends came to 13 bases. CDR3 nucleotides: TGCGCCAGCAGCCAAGGATTGGCCAAAAGCTCCTACAATGAGCAGTTCTTC. This encodes CASSQGLAKSSYNEQFF.